This T cell receptor (beta chain) stems from a study of CD8+CD57+ T cells in acquired aplastic anemia. Only a few counts were recorded for this clonotype. Whoever was chosen for sequencing had shown CD8+CD57+ cell expansion by flow cytometry. CDR1 LGHDT and CDR2 YNNKEL come from the germline V gene (reference sequence). The CDR3 has 16 residues. V was cut by 4 bases and J by 0 bases, with 13 bases left in between. CDR3 and TCR beta VDJ profiling relied on genomic DNA as the template. TCRdb re-called the reads through MiXCR, storing one row per CDR3 protein. Here the sample spans more than 200,000 distinct CDR3 sequences, about half being singletons.

The receptor was isolated from a human donor with aplastic anemia. V and J are TRBV3-1 and TRBJ1-3; D is uncertain. The specimen was sorted CD4+, CD8+, or CD8+CD57+ T cells (not recorded which) from PBMCs. Here the CDR3 reads CASSPGGRISGNTIYF. As DNA, the CDR3 is TGTGCCAGCAGCCCCGGAGGGCGGATCTCTGGAAACACCATATATTTT.